This is a list of T cell receptor beta chains from one sample in a study of blood T cell repertoires in COVID-19. Assay used: immunoSEQ multiplex PCR; TCRdb lists only in-frame clones, some missing. The sample shows about 210,000 clones, about 80% of them seen only once. The material sequenced was peripheral blood. These TCRs come from a woman aged 35 to 49 with active or convalescent COVID-19. Both conserved end residues are part of each CDR3. The D gene is left open where the match is weak. A clone size is listed for some rows: how often the clone was seen (once, few, many), or a class if it is expanded.

len: 17
v_gene: TRBV4-2
j_gene: TRBJ2-3
d_gene: TRBD2
abundance: many
CDR3aa: CASSPPPGSGFTDTQYF
CDR3nt: TGTGCCAGCAGCCCGCCCCCGGGTAGCGGGTTCACAGATACGCAGTATTTT

len: 16
v_gene: TRBV9
j_gene: TRBJ1-2
d_gene: TRBD1
abundance: NA
CDR3aa: CASSVVTGSDVFGYTF
CDR3nt: TGTGCCAGCAGCGTAGTGACAGGGTCGGATGTGTTTGGCTACACCTTC

len: 14
v_gene: TRBV18
j_gene: TRBJ2-1
d_gene: NA
abundance: NA
CDR3aa: CASSPGDSSDEQFF
CDR3nt: TGTGCCAGCTCACCAGGGGACTCTTCGGATGAGCAGTTCTTC

len: 18
v_gene: TRBV4-3
j_gene: TRBJ2-5
d_gene: TRBD2
abundance: NA
CDR3aa: CASSQGIASGQFLETQYF
CDR3nt: TGCGCCAGCAGCCAAGGGATCGCTAGCGGTCAGTTTCTGGAGACCCAGTACTTC

len: 17
v_gene: TRBV21-1
j_gene: TRBJ1-4
d_gene: NA
abundance: NA
CDR3aa: CASSKPGGQATNEKLFF
CDR3nt: TGTGCCAGCAGCAAACCCGGAGGACAGGCAACTAATGAAAAACTGTTTTTT

len: 14
v_gene: TRBV7-9
j_gene: TRBJ1-3
d_gene: NA
abundance: NA
CDR3aa: CASSSRGAENTIYF
CDR3nt: TGTGCCAGCAGCTCTCGGGGGGCGGAAAACACCATATATTTT

len: 16
v_gene: TRBV19
j_gene: TRBJ1-6
d_gene: NA
abundance: NA
CDR3aa: CASSIPGNPVNSPLHF
CDR3nt: TGTGCCAGTAGTATCCCCGGGAACCCAGTTAATTCACCCCTCCACTTT

len: 12
v_gene: TRBV29-1
j_gene: TRBJ1-2
d_gene: TRBD1
abundance: NA
CDR3aa: CSTPRDRSGYTF
CDR3nt: TGCAGCACCCCCCGGGACAGGTCGGGCTACACCTTC

len: 15
v_gene: TRBV18
j_gene: TRBJ1-2
d_gene: TRBD1
abundance: few
CDR3aa: CASSPPGTATYGYTF
CDR3nt: TGTGCCAGCTCACCGCCCGGGACAGCTACGTATGGCTACACCTTC

len: 11
v_gene: TRBV30
j_gene: TRBJ2-3
d_gene: NA
abundance: NA
CDR3aa: CAWSQGNTQYF
CDR3nt: TGTGCCTGGTCCCAGGGGAATACGCAGTATTTT

len: 15
v_gene: TRBV4-3
j_gene: TRBJ2-1
d_gene: TRBD2
abundance: once
CDR3aa: CASSQLAGGYNEQFF
CDR3nt: TGCGCCAGCAGCCAGCTAGCGGGGGGTTACAATGAGCAGTTCTTC

len: 16
v_gene: TRBV5-1
j_gene: TRBJ1-2
d_gene: NA
abundance: NA
CDR3aa: CASSPNAAIGRYGYTF
CDR3nt: TGCGCCAGCAGCCCTAACGCGGCAATTGGGAGGTATGGCTACACCTTC

len: 13
v_gene: TRBV7-9
j_gene: TRBJ1-2
d_gene: NA
abundance: NA
CDR3aa: CATILGRGYGYTF
CDR3nt: TGTGCCACAATTTTGGGAAGGGGGTATGGCTACACCTTC

len: 13
v_gene: TRBV29-1
j_gene: TRBJ1-2
d_gene: NA
abundance: NA
CDR3aa: CSVDEGRGYGYTF
CDR3nt: TGCAGCGTTGACGAAGGGAGGGGCTATGGCTACACCTTC

len: 16
v_gene: TRBV3-1/TRBV3-2
j_gene: TRBJ2-5
d_gene: TRBD1
abundance: NA
CDR3aa: CASSQDGQGAVETQYF
CDR3nt: TGTGCCAGCAGCCAAGATGGACAGGGGGCAGTGGAGACCCAGTACTTC

len: 16
v_gene: TRBV9
j_gene: TRBJ2-3
d_gene: TRBD2
abundance: NA
CDR3aa: CASSARLAGGTDTQYF
CDR3nt: TGTGCCAGCAGCGCCCGACTAGCGGGGGGCACAGATACGCAGTATTTT

len: 17
v_gene: TRBV5-5
j_gene: TRBJ2-7
d_gene: NA
abundance: NA
CDR3aa: CASSLSFVQGGFHEQYF
CDR3nt: TGTGCCAGCAGCTTGAGCTTCGTGCAGGGTGGTTTCCACGAGCAGTACTTC

len: 15
v_gene: TRBV6-5
j_gene: TRBJ1-1
d_gene: TRBD1
abundance: NA
CDR3aa: CASTSAGQTNTEAFF
CDR3nt: TGTGCCAGTACTTCCGCGGGACAGACGAACACTGAAGCTTTCTTT

len: 15
v_gene: TRBV28
j_gene: TRBJ2-5
d_gene: TRBD1
abundance: NA
CDR3aa: CASRGDRGRQETQYF
CDR3nt: TGTGCCAGCAGGGGGGACAGGGGGAGACAAGAGACCCAGTACTTC

len: 17
v_gene: TRBV7-9
j_gene: TRBJ1-5
d_gene: NA
abundance: NA
CDR3aa: CASSLGAPRALNQPQHF
CDR3nt: TGTGCCAGCAGCTTAGGAGCCCCCAGGGCGCTTAATCAGCCCCAGCATTTT

len: 15
v_gene: TRBV18
j_gene: TRBJ1-5
d_gene: NA
abundance: NA
CDR3aa: CASSPPGGGGQPQHF
CDR3nt: TGTGCCAGCTCACCACCCGGCGGCGGTGGGCAGCCCCAGCATTTT

len: 15
v_gene: TRBV20-1
j_gene: TRBJ2-7
d_gene: TRBD1
abundance: few
CDR3aa: CSASLGQGGPYEQYF
CDR3nt: TGCAGTGCTAGTCTCGGACAGGGCGGACCTTACGAGCAGTACTTC

len: 14
v_gene: TRBV2
j_gene: TRBJ1-2
d_gene: NA
abundance: NA
CDR3aa: CASSEDGEGYGYTF
CDR3nt: TGTGCCAGCAGTGAAGACGGGGAAGGGTATGGCTACACCTTC

len: 13
v_gene: TRBV18
j_gene: TRBJ1-2
d_gene: NA
abundance: NA
CDR3aa: CASSPEGIYGYTF
CDR3nt: TGTGCCAGCTCACCGGAGGGGATCTATGGCTACACCTTC

len: 14
v_gene: TRBV27
j_gene: TRBJ1-1
d_gene: NA
abundance: NA
CDR3aa: CASSPTPRNTEAFF
CDR3nt: TGTGCCAGCAGTCCAACCCCCAGGAACACTGAAGCTTTCTTT

len: 13
v_gene: TRBV30
j_gene: TRBJ1-6
d_gene: NA
abundance: NA
CDR3aa: CAWKGQINSPLHF
CDR3nt: TGTGCCTGGAAAGGACAGATTAATTCACCCCTCCACTTT

len: 15
v_gene: TRBV6-2/TRBV6-3
j_gene: TRBJ2-2
d_gene: TRBD2
abundance: NA
CDR3aa: CASRPGLAGWGELFF
CDR3nt: TGTGCCAGCAGACCTGGACTAGCGGGGTGGGGGGAGCTGTTTTTT

len: 17
v_gene: TRBV5-1
j_gene: TRBJ2-1
d_gene: TRBD2
abundance: NA
CDR3aa: CASSLNPSGGAGNEQFF
CDR3nt: TGCGCCAGCAGCCTCAACCCTAGCGGGGGGGCCGGTAATGAGCAGTTCTTC

len: 15
v_gene: TRBV7-2
j_gene: TRBJ2-3
d_gene: TRBD2
abundance: once
CDR3aa: CASSLGGRNTDTQYF
CDR3nt: TGTGCCAGCAGCTTGGGCGGGAGAAACACAGATACGCAGTATTTT

len: 18
v_gene: TRBV20-1
j_gene: TRBJ2-3
d_gene: TRBD2
abundance: NA
CDR3aa: CSASPGLAGETSTDTQYF
CDR3nt: TGCAGTGCTAGTCCGGGGCTAGCGGGGGAAACTAGCACAGATACGCAGTATTTT

len: 15
v_gene: TRBV5-4
j_gene: TRBJ2-5
d_gene: NA
abundance: NA
CDR3aa: CASNNKENPLETQYF
CDR3nt: TGTGCCAGCAACAACAAGGAGAACCCCCTAGAGACCCAGTACTTC

len: 14
v_gene: TRBV19
j_gene: TRBJ1-1
d_gene: TRBD1
abundance: few
CDR3aa: CASHRDRGPVEAFF
CDR3nt: TGTGCCAGTCACCGGGACAGGGGGCCGGTTGAAGCTTTCTTT

len: 15
v_gene: TRBV2
j_gene: TRBJ2-5
d_gene: TRBD1
abundance: NA
CDR3aa: CASSENRGGGETQYF
CDR3nt: TGTGCCAGCAGTGAAAACAGGGGTGGGGGAGAGACCCAGTACTTC

len: 14
v_gene: TRBV12-5
j_gene: TRBJ1-1
d_gene: NA
abundance: NA
CDR3aa: CASGLGGVNTEAFF
CDR3nt: TGTGCTAGTGGTTTGGGAGGCGTTAACACTGAAGCTTTCTTT

len: 17
v_gene: TRBV10-1
j_gene: TRBJ1-2
d_gene: TRBD1
abundance: NA
CDR3aa: CASSDTDRGEFGYGYTF
CDR3nt: TGCGCCAGCAGTGACACGGACAGGGGTGAATTTGGCTATGGCTACACCTTC

len: 11
v_gene: TRBV12-3/TRBV12-4
j_gene: TRBJ1-3
d_gene: NA
abundance: NA
CDR3aa: CASSSSYAIYF
CDR3nt: TGTGCCAGCAGTTCGTCTTATGCCATATATTTT

len: 17
v_gene: TRBV15
j_gene: TRBJ1-3
d_gene: NA
abundance: few
CDR3aa: CATSRAEGYISGNTIYF
CDR3nt: TGTGCCACCAGCAGAGCGGAGGGTTACATCTCTGGAAACACCATATATTTT

len: 14
v_gene: TRBV7-3
j_gene: TRBJ1-2
d_gene: NA
abundance: few
CDR3aa: CASSLNLQGGGYTF
CDR3nt: TGTGCCAGCAGCTTAAATCTACAGGGAGGGGGCTACACCTTC

len: 14
v_gene: TRBV7-2
j_gene: TRBJ2-7
d_gene: TRBD2
abundance: NA
CDR3aa: CASSFGLAGTEQYF
CDR3nt: TGTGCCAGCAGCTTCGGACTAGCGGGGACCGAGCAGTACTTC

len: 13
v_gene: TRBV18
j_gene: TRBJ2-1
d_gene: NA
abundance: NA
CDR3aa: CASSPPGLPEQFF
CDR3nt: TGTGCCAGCTCACCTCCGGGACTGCCTGAGCAGTTCTTC

len: 16
v_gene: TRBV18
j_gene: TRBJ2-2
d_gene: NA
abundance: NA
CDR3aa: CASSPINLDSTGELFF
CDR3nt: TGTGCCAGCTCACCAATAAACCTCGACAGTACCGGGGAGCTGTTTTTT

len: 16
v_gene: TRBV27
j_gene: TRBJ1-3
d_gene: NA
abundance: NA
CDR3aa: CASSLSLVETGNTIYF
CDR3nt: TGTGCCAGCAGTTTATCCCTCGTGGAGACTGGAAACACCATATATTTT

len: 16
v_gene: TRBV18
j_gene: TRBJ1-5
d_gene: NA
abundance: NA
CDR3aa: CASSPGPAHSNQPQHF
CDR3nt: TGTGCCAGCTCACCTGGGCCAGCTCATAGCAATCAGCCCCAGCATTTT

len: 14
v_gene: TRBV6-1
j_gene: TRBJ1-1
d_gene: NA
abundance: NA
CDR3aa: CASSELQGGTEAFF
CDR3nt: TGTGCCAGCAGTGAACTCCAGGGAGGGACTGAAGCTTTCTTT

len: 14
v_gene: TRBV9
j_gene: TRBJ1-4
d_gene: TRBD1
abundance: NA
CDR3aa: CASSAGQVNEKLFF
CDR3nt: TGTGCCAGCTCCGCCGGACAGGTTAATGAAAAACTGTTTTTT

len: 14
v_gene: TRBV2
j_gene: TRBJ1-2
d_gene: NA
abundance: NA
CDR3aa: CASRGGEGGYGYTF
CDR3nt: TGTGCCAGCAGGGGGGGAGAGGGAGGCTATGGCTACACCTTC

len: 17
v_gene: TRBV7-6
j_gene: TRBJ1-4
d_gene: NA
abundance: NA
CDR3aa: CASSLGQYPSTNEKLFF
CDR3nt: TGTGCCAGCAGCTTAGGACAGTACCCTTCAACTAATGAAAAACTGTTTTTT

len: 16
v_gene: TRBV5-4
j_gene: TRBJ2-3
d_gene: NA
abundance: NA
CDR3aa: CASSLGADPSRDTQYF
CDR3nt: TGTGCCAGCAGCTTAGGGGCGGACCCCTCACGGGATACGCAGTATTTT

len: 15
v_gene: TRBV6-2/TRBV6-3
j_gene: TRBJ1-5
d_gene: TRBD1
abundance: few
CDR3aa: CASSPGQVSNQPQHF
CDR3nt: TGTGCCAGCAGTCCAGGACAGGTTAGCAATCAGCCCCAGCATTTT

len: 15
v_gene: TRBV7-3
j_gene: TRBJ2-3
d_gene: TRBD2
abundance: NA
CDR3aa: CASSLVGGPADTQYF
CDR3nt: TGTGCCAGCAGCTTAGTGGGAGGGCCTGCAGATACGCAGTATTTT

len: 15
v_gene: TRBV5-4
j_gene: TRBJ1-1
d_gene: TRBD1
abundance: NA
CDR3aa: CASSLSQGMNTEAFF
CDR3nt: TGTGCCAGCAGCTTGTCACAGGGGATGAACACTGAAGCTTTCTTT